This entry lists 2 T cell receptor beta chains sequenced from one sample in a study of cytomegalovirus exposure and HLA in healthy donors. Use of 60 Vbeta and 13 Jbeta primers characterized the PCR. Method: immunoSEQ multiplex PCR; TCRdb's copy keeps in-frame clones and lacks some. The ten most abundant clones cover 3% to 3.5% of a sample with some 96,000 clones. Material for sequencing was PBMCs. The receptors were gathered from a woman in her thirties in good health and CMV-seronegative.

The rearrangement uses TRBV5-1 and TRBJ1-1; D not resolved. The CDR3 is 15 residues long. CDR1 is SGHRS, CDR2 YFSETQ, per germline. V lost 6 bases, J lost 2 bases, and 17 bases lay in between. As DNA, the CDR3 is TGCGCCAGCACCATTTCGCAGGCTACTAACACTGAAGCTTTCTTT. It is translated as CASTISQATNTEAFF.

The genes are TRBV12-5 and TRBJ2-1, with TRBD1 matching over 8 bases. Germline V gives CDR1 LGHNT, CDR2 FRNRAP. After removal of 4 bases from V and 2 bases from J, the junction contained 7 bases not matched to a gene. The CDR3 consists of 16 residues. CDR3 in DNA: TGTGCTAGTGGTTGGACAGGGCAGCTTGCCTACAATGAGCAGTTCTTC. This sequence encodes CASGWTGQLAYNEQFF. Variable domain in full (rest from reference TRBV12-5 and TRBJ2-1): DARVTQTPRHKVTEMGQEVTMRCQPILGHNTVFWYRQTMMQGLELLAYFRNRAPLDDSGMPKDRFSAEMPDATLATLKIQPSEPRDSAVYFCASGWTGQLAYNEQFFGPGTRLTVL.